A selection of T cell receptor beta chains follows, all from one sample in a study of T cell changes during pregnancy in multiple sclerosis. Generated by immunoSEQ multiplex PCR, the TCRdb table keeps only in-frame clones and is missing some. This sample has around 36,000 clones, with approximately 92% found just once. The source was peripheral blood, collected before pregnancy. The origin of the receptors is a female donor with multiple sclerosis, enrolled in a pregnancy study. CDR3s leave out the opening cysteine and the closing phenylalanine or tryptophan. The D gene is left open where the match is weak.

CDR3 length: 13; D gene: .; V gene: TRBV7-9; J gene: TRBJ1-1; CDR3 protein: ASSPRTGMNTEAF
CDR3 length: 19; D gene: TRBD1; V gene: TRBV16; J gene: TRBJ2-6; CDR3 protein: ASSQSVTETGPPSGANVLT
CDR3 length: 10; D gene: TRBD1; V gene: TRBV11-1; J gene: TRBJ2-7; CDR3 protein: ASSRTGFEQY
CDR3 length: 13; D gene: .; V gene: TRBV5-1; J gene: TRBJ2-3; CDR3 protein: ASLGEDVHTDTQY
CDR3 length: 11; D gene: TRBD2; V gene: TRBV19; J gene: TRBJ2-5; CDR3 protein: ASTTSGEETQY
CDR3 length: 8; D gene: .; V gene: TRBV30; J gene: TRBJ1-2; CDR3 protein: AFDSYGYT
CDR3 length: 12; D gene: .; V gene: TRBV28; J gene: TRBJ1-1; CDR3 protein: ASSLVQGAPEAF
CDR3 length: 13; D gene: .; V gene: TRBV9; J gene: TRBJ1-5; CDR3 protein: ASSVDGRGEGAQH
CDR3 length: 11; D gene: TRBD1; V gene: TRBV6-5; J gene: TRBJ1-1; CDR3 protein: ASSYSRGRKAF
CDR3 length: 14; D gene: .; V gene: TRBV4-3; J gene: TRBJ2-1; CDR3 protein: ASSQGPREINNEQF
CDR3 length: 13; D gene: TRBD2; V gene: TRBV30; J gene: TRBJ2-7; CDR3 protein: AWSVNGLVPYEQY
CDR3 length: 13; D gene: .; V gene: TRBV19; J gene: TRBJ2-7; CDR3 protein: ASSPIGTAGYEQY
CDR3 length: 13; D gene: TRBD1; V gene: TRBV28; J gene: TRBJ1-1; CDR3 protein: ASSLYRTGGTEAF
CDR3 length: 11; D gene: .; V gene: TRBV5-6; J gene: TRBJ1-5; CDR3 protein: ASSPGDNQPQH
CDR3 length: 9; D gene: .; V gene: TRBV19; J gene: TRBJ2-7; CDR3 protein: ASSISSEQY
CDR3 length: 13; D gene: .; V gene: TRBV7-2; J gene: TRBJ1-3; CDR3 protein: ASSFGTSSGNTIY
CDR3 length: 13; D gene: .; V gene: TRBV5-8; J gene: TRBJ2-4; CDR3 protein: ASSLGWEVKNIQY
CDR3 length: 16; D gene: TRBD1; V gene: TRBV6-1; J gene: TRBJ1-2; CDR3 protein: ASSEALGPIQGALGYT
CDR3 length: 12; D gene: TRBD2; V gene: TRBV28; J gene: TRBJ2-7; CDR3 protein: ASSLLGLAGEQY
CDR3 length: 14; D gene: .; V gene: TRBV5-4; J gene: TRBJ2-3; CDR3 protein: ASSSRTRGYTDTQY
CDR3 length: 13; D gene: .; V gene: TRBV6-5; J gene: TRBJ2-5; CDR3 protein: ASSYSGEGGETQY
CDR3 length: 13; D gene: TRBD2; V gene: TRBV19; J gene: TRBJ2-1; CDR3 protein: ASSPGLAGLNEQF
CDR3 length: 15; D gene: .; V gene: TRBV6-4; J gene: TRBJ2-6; CDR3 protein: ASSVGQPPFGANVLT
CDR3 length: 11; D gene: .; V gene: TRBV5-1; J gene: TRBJ1-4; CDR3 protein: ASSFGGREKLF
CDR3 length: 14; D gene: .; V gene: TRBV5-1; J gene: TRBJ1-2; CDR3 protein: ASSLGKTGRGYGYT
CDR3 length: 11; D gene: .; V gene: TRBV19; J gene: TRBJ1-5; CDR3 protein: ASHPGSSWPQH
CDR3 length: 12; D gene: .; V gene: TRBV7-9; J gene: TRBJ1-2; CDR3 protein: ASSREVSDHGYT
CDR3 length: 14; D gene: TRBD1; V gene: TRBV10-3; J gene: TRBJ1-2; CDR3 protein: AISDPGTGTNYGYT
CDR3 length: 14; D gene: TRBD2; V gene: TRBV6-1; J gene: TRBJ2-2; CDR3 protein: ASSVGSGAGTGELF
CDR3 length: 11; D gene: TRBD1; V gene: TRBV7-9; J gene: TRBJ1-2; CDR3 protein: ASSIQGSGGYT
CDR3 length: 14; D gene: TRBD1; V gene: TRBV5-1; J gene: TRBJ1-2; CDR3 protein: ASSRRTGGYWYGYT
CDR3 length: 13; D gene: TRBD1; V gene: TRBV4-1; J gene: TRBJ1-5; CDR3 protein: ASSYDRVSGQPQH
CDR3 length: 12; D gene: TRBD2; V gene: TRBV5-1; J gene: TRBJ2-5; CDR3 protein: ASTLGLAGETQY